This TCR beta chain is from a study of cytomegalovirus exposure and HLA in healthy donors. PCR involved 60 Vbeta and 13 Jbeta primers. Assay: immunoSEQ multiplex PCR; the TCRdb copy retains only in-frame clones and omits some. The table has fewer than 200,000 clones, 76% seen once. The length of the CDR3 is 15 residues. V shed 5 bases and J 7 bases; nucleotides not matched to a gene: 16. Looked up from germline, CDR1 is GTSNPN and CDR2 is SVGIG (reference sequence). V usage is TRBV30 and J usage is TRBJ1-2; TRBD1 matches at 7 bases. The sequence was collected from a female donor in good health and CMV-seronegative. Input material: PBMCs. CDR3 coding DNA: TGTGCCTGGGTTGGGGGACAGTTCTCCCTTCGTGGCTACACCTTC. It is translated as CAWVGGQFSLRGYTF.